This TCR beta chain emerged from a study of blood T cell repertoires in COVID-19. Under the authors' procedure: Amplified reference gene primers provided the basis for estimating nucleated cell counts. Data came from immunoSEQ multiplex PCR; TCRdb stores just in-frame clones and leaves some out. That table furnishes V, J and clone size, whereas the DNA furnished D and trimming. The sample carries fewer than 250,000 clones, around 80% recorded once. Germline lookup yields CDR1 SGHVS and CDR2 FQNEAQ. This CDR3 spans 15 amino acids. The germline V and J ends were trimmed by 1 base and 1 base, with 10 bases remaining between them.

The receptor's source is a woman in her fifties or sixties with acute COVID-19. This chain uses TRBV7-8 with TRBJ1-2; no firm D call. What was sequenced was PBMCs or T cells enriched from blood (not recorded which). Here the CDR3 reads CASSLVLNSNYGYTF. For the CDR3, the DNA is TGTGCCAGCAGCTTAGTATTGAACAGTAACTATGGCTACACCTTC.